This T cell receptor (beta chain) was sequenced for a study of cytomegalovirus exposure and HLA in healthy donors. Study conclusions and caveats: Some TCR beta chains (164 of them) were listed as cytomegalovirus-associated. Reported performance of the classifier showed diagnosis of cytomegalovirus status with high specificity and sensitivity. Previous analysis showed most TCR beta V segments were productive about 87% or about 30% of the time. An analysis was carried out at a later point. It showed that HLA-associated TCR beta chains were more clonally expanded than equally common non-associated chains.

Amplification used 60 Vbeta primers and 13 Jbeta primers. TCRdb's table, derived via immunoSEQ multiplex PCR, lists solely in-frame clones and lacks some. The sample lists 200,000 to 250,000 clones; almost 80% were seen once. About this clone itself: Its antigen is still unknown.

V gave up 0 bases and J gave up 7 bases, with 10 bases separating them. This CDR3 is 13 amino acids long. The V gene's germline CDR1 is LNHNV and CDR2 YYDKDF (reference sequence). The chain joins TRBV15 to TRBJ2-7, with D uncertain. Sequencing was done on a sample of PBMCs. This TCR derives from a male donor in good health and CMV-seronegative. The DNA for the CDR3 is TGTGCCACCAGCAGAGATCAGGATACTGAGCAGTACTTC. It yields the protein CATSRDQDTEQYF.